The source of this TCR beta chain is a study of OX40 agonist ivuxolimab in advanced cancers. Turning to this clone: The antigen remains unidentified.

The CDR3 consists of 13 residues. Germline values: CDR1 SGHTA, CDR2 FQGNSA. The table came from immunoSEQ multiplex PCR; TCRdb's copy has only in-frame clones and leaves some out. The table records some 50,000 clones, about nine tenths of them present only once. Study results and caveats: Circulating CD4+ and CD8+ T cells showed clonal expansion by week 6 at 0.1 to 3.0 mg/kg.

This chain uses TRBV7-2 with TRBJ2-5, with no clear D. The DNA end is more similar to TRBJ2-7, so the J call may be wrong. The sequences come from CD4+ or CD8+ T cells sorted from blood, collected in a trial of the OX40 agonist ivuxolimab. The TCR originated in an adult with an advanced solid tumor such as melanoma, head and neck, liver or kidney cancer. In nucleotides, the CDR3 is TGTGCCAGCAGCACTGTGCAAGCCTACGAGCAGTACTTC. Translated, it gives CASSTVQAYEQYF.